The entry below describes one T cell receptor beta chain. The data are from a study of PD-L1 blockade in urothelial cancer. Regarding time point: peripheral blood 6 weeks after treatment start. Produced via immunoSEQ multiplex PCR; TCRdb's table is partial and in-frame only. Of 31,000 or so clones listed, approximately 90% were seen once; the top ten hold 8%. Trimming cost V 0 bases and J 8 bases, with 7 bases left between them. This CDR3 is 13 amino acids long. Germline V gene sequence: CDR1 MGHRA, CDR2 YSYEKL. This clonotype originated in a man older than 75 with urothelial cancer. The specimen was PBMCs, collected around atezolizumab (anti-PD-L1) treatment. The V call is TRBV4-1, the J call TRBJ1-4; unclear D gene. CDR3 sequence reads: CASSQDRIEKLFF. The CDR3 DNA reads TGCGCCAGCAGCCAAGACAGGATAGAAAAACTGTTTTTT.